These 14 T cell receptor beta chains were all obtained from the same sample, sequenced in a study of low-dose radiotherapy and immunotherapy resistance in tumors. Both TCRalpha and TCRbeta chains were reverse transcribed with V-gene-specific primers. Using a constant-region primer together with a V-primer adapter, TCRs were subjected to around 20 PCR cycles of amplification. TCRdb called the reads again in MiXCR, with one record for every CDR3 protein. Of 8,300 or so distinct CDR3 sequences in the sample, 60% to 70% are singletons; the top ten hold roughly 8.9%. These TCRs come from a human donor with advanced metastatic prostate, ovarian, gallbladder or colorectal cancer (not recorded which). This table probably holds off-target reads from a library built for another chain.

J is TRBJ2-2 and V is TRBV15, with D hard to call. The CDR3 has 15 residues. Germline V gene lookup returns CDR1 LNHNV and CDR2 YYDKDF (reference sequence). V lost 7 bases and J lost 0, with 12 bases in between. CDR3 coding DNA: TGTGCCACCACGTGGGGATCACCGAACACCGGGGAGCTGTTTTTT. As protein: CATTWGSPNTGELFF.

The genes are TRBV5-6 and TRBJ2-2; D is ambiguous. The CDR3 consists of 13 residues. Trimming shortened V by 0 bases and J by 8 bases, and 8 bases separated the two germline ends. Germline V gives CDR1 SGHDT, CDR2 YYEEEE. Here the CDR3 DNA reads TGTGCCAGCAGCTTGGCCAATTTAGGGGAGCTGTTTTTT. Translated, it gives CASSLANLGELFF. Looking up the rest from reference TRBV5-6 and TRBJ2-2 gives the full variable domain: DAGVTQSPTHLIKTRGQQVTLRCSPKSGHDTVSWYQQALGQGPQFIFQYYEEEERQRGNFPDRFSGHQFPNYSSELNVNALLLGDSALYLCASSLANLGELFFGEGSRLTVL.

This clonotype was observed a single time. The chain links TRBV7-2 to TRBJ1-5; D is uncertain. Trimming cost V 5 bases and J 2 bases, with 13 bases left between them. Germline values: CDR1 SGHTA, CDR2 FQGNSA. CDR3 length: 15 amino acids. As DNA, the CDR3 is TGTGCCAGCAGCCGCGCGGCAGGAGGCAATCAGCCCCAGCATTTT. Residues: CASSRAAGGNQPQHF.

By share, this clonotype ranks as medium-sized. The chain carries TRBV29-1 and TRBJ1-2; 7 positions agree with TRBD1. The V gene's germline CDR1 is SQVTM and CDR2 ANQGSEA. The junction had 5 bases not matched to a gene; V was cut back by 8 bases and J by 2 bases. CDR3 size: 12 residues. CDR3 bases: TGCAGCTCATTGACAGGGAACTATGGCTACACCTTC. This codes for CSSLTGNYGYTF.

CDR3 residues: CASSQQRDLYNEQFF. The DNA for the CDR3 is TGCGCCAGCAGTCAACAGCGGGACCTTTACAATGAGCAGTTCTTC. The J gene is TRBJ2-1, the V gene TRBV23-1, with 7 positions matching TRBD2. TRBV23-1 falls under the ORF class, with uncertain function. The CDR3 totals 15 residues. J lost 4 bases, V lost 2 bases, and 5 bases had no gene match.

This chain's CDR3 is CASRPGNSYSGANVLTF. In DNA form, the CDR3 reads TGTGCCAGCAGACCTGGCAATAGTTACTCTGGGGCCAACGTCCTGACTTTC. J is TRBJ2-6 and V is TRBV7-2; D is uncertain. V lost 6 bases and J lost 0, with 15 bases in between. CDR3 length: 17 residues. Germline CDR1 is SGHTA and CDR2 is FQGNSA.

As concerns this clonotype: The junction departs from the called germline gene at one end, perhaps through a read error. This chain uses TRBV11-2 with TRBJ1-1; no reliable D call. This CDR3 has 14 residues. Germline assignment: CDR1 SGHAT and CDR2 FQNNGV. The CDR3 DNA sequence: TGTGCCAGCACCTTATCGAGCAGGAACACTGAAGCTTTCTTT. This gives the protein CASTLSSRNTEAFF.

This clonotype was seen a few times. The V gene is TRBV24-1, the J gene TRBJ2-1; D gene ambiguous. The CDR3 extends over 12 amino acids. Germline-derived CDR1 and CDR2 are KGHDR and SFDVKD. V was cut by 7 bases and J by 5 bases, with 8 bases left in between. The CDR3 loop is CATSHLNNEQFF. CDR3 DNA: TGTGCCACCAGCCACTTGAACAATGAGCAGTTCTTC.

The CDR3 spells CASKINSGFNYGYTF. The DNA for the CDR3 is TGTGCCAGCAAAATAAATTCGGGCTTCAACTATGGCTACACCTTC. This chain joins TRBV27 and TRBJ1-2; no clear D. Germline CDR1 is MNHEY and CDR2 is SMNVEV (reference sequence). The ends were cut back, 7 bases at V and 2 bases at J, with 17 bases in the middle. The CDR3 runs 15 residues.

In regard to this clonotype: The junction departs from the called germline gene at one end, perhaps through a read error. This CDR3 reads CASSQDISGGGDMQYF. CDR3 DNA sequence: TGTGCCAGCAGCCAAGATATAAGCGGAGGTGGGGATATGCAGTATTTT. The chain employs TRBV4-2 and TRBJ2-3, with a tentative D call TRBD2 (5 bases). CDR1 is LGHNA and CDR2 is YNFKEQ in the germline V gene. CDR3 size: 16 residues.

A few counts support this clonotype. CDR3 residues: CASSPSTSSYNEQFF. Written as DNA, the CDR3 is TGTGCCAGCAGCCCCTCAACGAGCTCCTACAATGAGCAGTTCTTC. This chain connects TRBV7-9 to TRBJ2-1; D is undetermined. The CDR3 covers 15 residues. Deletions cut 5 bases from V and 0 bases from J, with 11 bases between. Germline V gene data show CDR1 as SEHNR and CDR2 as FQNEAQ (reference sequence).

The CDR3 here is CASSLRRLETQYF. Here the CDR3 DNA reads TGTGCCAGCAGCTTGAGACGATTAGAGACCCAGTACTTC. The chain is built from TRBV5-6 and TRBJ2-5; D not resolved. This CDR3 spans 13 amino acids. V was shortened by 1 base and J by 4 bases, with 8 bases between the two germline ends. In germline, CDR1 is SGHDT, CDR2 YYEEEE.

This sequence joins TRBV5-1 and TRBJ1-1, with D perhaps matching TRBD1 (5 bases). The germline CDR1 and CDR2 sequences are SGHRS and YFSETQ. Trimming shortened V by 5 bases and J by 3 bases, and 17 bases separated the two germline ends. The CDR3 spans 15 residues. CDR3 residues: CASSVAGPPDTEAFF. As DNA, the CDR3 is TGCGCCAGCAGTGTCGCGGGACCGCCCGACACTGAAGCTTTCTTT.

The chain employs TRBV2 and TRBJ2-2; D is unclear. The CDR3 extends over 16 amino acids. The germline V gene has CDR1 SNHLY and CDR2 FYNNEI. Trimming removed 3 bases from V and 7 bases from J, with 18 bases in between. This CDR3 is CASSEMVTLANGELFF. The CDR3 DNA is TGTGCCAGCAGTGAGATGGTTACCCTCGCCAACGGGGAGCTGTTTTTT.